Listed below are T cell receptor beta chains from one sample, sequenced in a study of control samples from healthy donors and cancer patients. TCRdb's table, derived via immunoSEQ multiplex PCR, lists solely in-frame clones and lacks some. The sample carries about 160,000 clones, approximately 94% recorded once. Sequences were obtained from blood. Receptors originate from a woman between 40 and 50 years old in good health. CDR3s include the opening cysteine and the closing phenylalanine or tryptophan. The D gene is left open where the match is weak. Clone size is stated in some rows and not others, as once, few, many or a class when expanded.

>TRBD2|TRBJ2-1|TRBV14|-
TGTGCCAGCAGCCCCCTAGGGACTAGCGGCAATGAGCAGTTCTTC
CASSPLGTSGNEQFF
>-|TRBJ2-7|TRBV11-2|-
TGTGCCAGCAGCTTAGGGGCAGGGTACGAGCAGTACTTC
CASSLGAGYEQYF
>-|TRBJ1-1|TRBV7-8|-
TGTGCCAGCAGACATTCCCTACGGGTAAGCGACACTGAAGCTTTCTTT
CASRHSLRVSDTEAFF
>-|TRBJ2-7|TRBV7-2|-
TGTGCCAGCAGCTTCGCCATCGAGCAGTACTTC
CASSFAIEQYF
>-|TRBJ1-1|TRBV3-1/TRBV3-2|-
TGTGCCAGCAGCCAAGTCGGAGGGGGCACTGAAGCTTTCTTT
CASSQVGGGTEAFF
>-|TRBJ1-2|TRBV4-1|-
TGCGCCAGCAGACCGGGGGGCAAAATATATGGCTACACCTTC
CASRPGGKIYGYTF
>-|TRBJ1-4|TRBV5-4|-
TGTGCCAGCAGCTTTGGGGGGGATAATGAAAAACTGTTTTTT
CASSFGGDNEKLFF
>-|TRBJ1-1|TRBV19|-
TGTGCCAGTAGTATAGTCCAGATGAACACTGAAGCTTTCTTT
CASSIVQMNTEAFF
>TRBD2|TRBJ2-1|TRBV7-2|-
TGTGCCAGCAGCTTAGTAGGGCGGGAGACTAATGAGCAGTTCTTC
CASSLVGRETNEQFF
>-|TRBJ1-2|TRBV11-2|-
TGTGCCAGCAGCCCAAATGCTTGGGGGAACTATGGCTACACCTTC
CASSPNAWGNYGYTF
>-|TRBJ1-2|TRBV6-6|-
TGTGCCAGCTCCCACCGGGACACCCACGAAGGCTACACCTTC
CASSHRDTHEGYTF
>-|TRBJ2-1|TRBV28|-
TGTGCCAGCAGTTTGCCTGACTCACTCCCACATGAGCAGTTCTTC
CASSLPDSLPHEQFF
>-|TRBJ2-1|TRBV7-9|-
TGTGCCAGCAGCTTAGTGACGGGGGTTGTGGATGAGCAGTTCTTC
CASSLVTGVVDEQFF
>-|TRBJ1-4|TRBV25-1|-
TGTGCCAGCAGTGACACTGCAACTAATGAAAAACTGTTTTTT
CASSDTATNEKLFF
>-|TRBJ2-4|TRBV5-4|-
TGTGCCAGCAGCTTGGACCCGGACCCCGCCAAAAACATTCAGTACTTC
CASSLDPDPAKNIQYF
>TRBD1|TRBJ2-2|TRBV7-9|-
TGTGCCAGCAAATCGGGACAGGGCCCATCTCCGCCGAACACCGGGGAGCTGTTTTTT
CASKSGQGPSPPNTGELFF
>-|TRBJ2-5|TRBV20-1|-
TGCAGTGCTAGAGAGTCGGAGACCCAGTACTTC
CSARESETQYF
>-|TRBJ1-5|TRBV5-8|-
TGTGCCAGCAGCTTGCCAGGGAGCAATCAGCCCCAGCATTTT
CASSLPGSNQPQHF
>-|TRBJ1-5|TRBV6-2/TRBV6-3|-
TGTGCCAGCAGCGATGGTCAGCCCCAGCATTTT
CASSDGQPQHF
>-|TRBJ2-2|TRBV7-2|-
TGTGCCAGCAGGCACGATTTAGGAATCACCGGGGAGCTGTTTTTT
CASRHDLGITGELFF
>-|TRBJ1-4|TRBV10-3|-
TGTGCCATCAGAGCCGCGGGGACAACTAATGAAAAACTGTTTTTT
CAIRAAGTTNEKLFF
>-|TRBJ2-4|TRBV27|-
TGTGCCAGCAGTTTAGATCGGACCTCGTCGAACATTCAGTACTTC
CASSLDRTSSNIQYF
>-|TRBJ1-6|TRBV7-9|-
TGTGCCAGCAGCTCCCGTCAGGATTCACCCCTCCACTTT
CASSSRQDSPLHF
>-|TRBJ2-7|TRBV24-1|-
TGTGCCACCTCCGGGACCGACTCCTACGAGCAGTACTTC
CATSGTDSYEQYF
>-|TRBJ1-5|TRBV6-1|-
TGTGCCAGCAGTGAGAGAAGGGGACATATGGGAGGTCAGCCCCAGCATTTT
CASSERRGHMGGQPQHF
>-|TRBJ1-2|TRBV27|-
TGTGCCAGCAGTCCCTTGGATCCAGGGGCTCGGGGCTACACCTTC
CASSPLDPGARGYTF
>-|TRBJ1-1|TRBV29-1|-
TGCAGCGTTGAAGTCACTATGGAGACTGAAGCTTTCTTT
CSVEVTMETEAFF
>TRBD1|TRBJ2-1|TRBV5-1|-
TGCGCCAGCAGCCCGGGGCCAGGGGGCTATGAGCAGTTCTTC
CASSPGPGGYEQFF
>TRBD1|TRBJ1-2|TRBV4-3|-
TGCGCCAGCAGCCGATCGCCGGGACAGAGTAACTATGGCTACACCTTC
CASSRSPGQSNYGYTF
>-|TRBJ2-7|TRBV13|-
TGTGCCAGCAGCTTAGAAGGCAGGGTCCACGAGCAGTACTTC
CASSLEGRVHEQYF
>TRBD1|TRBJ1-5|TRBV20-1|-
TGCAGTGCTAGTAAAAGAGGGACAGGTTATAGCAATCAGCCCCAGCATTTT
CSASKRGTGYSNQPQHF
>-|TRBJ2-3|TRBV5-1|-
TGCGCCAGCAGCTTTTCGGGGTCAGGGGGCACAGATACGCAGTATTTT
CASSFSGSGGTDTQYF
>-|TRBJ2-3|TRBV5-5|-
TGTGCCAGCAGCCATGGGGATACGCAGTATTTT
CASSHGDTQYF
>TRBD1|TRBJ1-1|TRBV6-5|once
TGTGCCAGCAGTCTACGAGGGGGCAACACTGAAGCTTTCTTT
CASSLRGGNTEAFF
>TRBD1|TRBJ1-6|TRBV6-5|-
TGTGCCAGCAGTTACTCGACAGGGGGCGATTCACCCCTCCACTTT
CASSYSTGGDSPLHF
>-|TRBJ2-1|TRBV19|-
TGTGCCAGTACCTTGACCGGGAGTAAGGAGCAGTTCTTC
CASTLTGSKEQFF
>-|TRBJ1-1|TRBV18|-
TGTGCCAGCTCACCATGGGGAGGGGAGAACACTGAAGCTTTCTTT
CASSPWGGENTEAFF
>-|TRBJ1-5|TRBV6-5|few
TGTGCCAGCAGTCCAACGGGGTCTCAGCCCCAGCATTTT
CASSPTGSQPQHF
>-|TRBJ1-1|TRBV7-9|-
TGTGCCAGCAGCTTAGTTGAGAGCACTGAAGCTTTCTTT
CASSLVESTEAFF
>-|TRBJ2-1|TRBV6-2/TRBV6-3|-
TGTGCCAGCACCCCTCATCAAATGGACAATGAGCAGTTCTTC
CASTPHQMDNEQFF
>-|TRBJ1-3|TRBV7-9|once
TGTGCCAGCAGCGCACAACAGGTGACCTCTGGAAACACCATATATTTT
CASSAQQVTSGNTIYF